A selection of T cell receptor beta chains follows, all from one sample in a study of PD-1 blockade in classical Hodgkin lymphoma. Generated by immunoSEQ multiplex PCR, the TCRdb table keeps only in-frame clones and is missing some. This table has 40,000 to 65,000 clones, over 75% appearing once. The specimen comprised peripheral blood mononuclear cells (PBMCs), sampled at baseline. The source is a human donor with classical Hodgkin lymphoma. Both conserved end residues are part of each CDR3. The order of the fields is D gene, J gene, clone size, V gene, CDR3 protein, CDR3 DNA. D genes are given only for firm matches. Some rows have no size entry. The others give once, few or many, or a class for an expanded clone.

TRBD1 | TRBJ1-1 | few | TRBV18 | CASSPQGAREAFF | TGTGCCAGCTCACCACAGGGGGCCCGTGAAGCTTTCTTT
NA | TRBJ2-1 | NA | TRBV7-2 | CASSFTPGGRDEQFF | TGTGCCAGCAGCTTTACCCCGGGGGGCCGGGATGAGCAGTTCTTC
TRBD1 | TRBJ2-3 | NA | TRBV10-3 | CAIGWDRVEDTQYF | TGTGCCATCGGCTGGGACAGGGTGGAGGATACGCAGTATTTT
TRBD2 | TRBJ2-7 | NA | TRBV7-9 | CASSWTSGSYEQYF | TGTGCCAGCAGCTGGACTAGCGGGAGCTACGAGCAGTACTTC
TRBD1 | TRBJ1-1 | NA | TRBV19 | CASKILDRENTEAFF | TGTGCCAGTAAAATTCTTGACAGGGAGAACACTGAAGCTTTCTTT
TRBD2 | TRBJ2-1 | NA | TRBV9 | CASSVGRASGSDEQFF | TGTGCCAGCAGCGTAGGCCGGGCTAGCGGGAGCGACGAGCAGTTCTTC
NA | TRBJ1-1 | NA | TRBV6-5 | CASSWGGKEAFF | TGTGCCAGCAGTTGGGGCGGGAAAGAAGCTTTCTTT
NA | TRBJ1-1 | NA | TRBV29-1 | CSVTEATGTEAFF | TGCAGCGTCACGGAGGCCACGGGTACTGAAGCTTTCTTT
TRBD1 | TRBJ2-5 | NA | TRBV6-1 | CASRLGTAQETQYF | TGTGCCAGCAGGCTCGGGACAGCCCAAGAGACCCAGTACTTC
NA | TRBJ1-3 | NA | TRBV14 | CASSQEGTGYGNTIYF | TGTGCCAGCAGCCAAGAGGGAACAGGGTATGGAAACACCATATATTTT
NA | TRBJ1-5 | NA | TRBV10-3 | CASGGENNQPQHF | TGTGCCTCGGGCGGCGAGAACAATCAGCCCCAGCATTTT
NA | TRBJ1-2 | NA | TRBV10-1 | CASSRDLIDGYTF | TGCGCCAGCAGTCGAGATTTGATCGACGGCTACACCTTC
NA | TRBJ2-7 | NA | TRBV7-3 | CASSRDTLGEQYF | TGTGCCAGCTCCCGGGACACCCTTGGGGAGCAGTACTTC
TRBD1 | TRBJ1-5 | NA | TRBV6-6 | CASRWTGRENQPQHF | TGTGCCAGCAGGTGGACAGGGAGAGAGAATCAGCCCCAGCATTTT
NA | TRBJ2-5 | NA | TRBV5-1 | CASSLVASQETQYF | TGCGCCAGCAGCTTGGTGGCTAGCCAAGAGACCCAGTACTTC
NA | TRBJ2-1 | NA | TRBV10-3 | CAISEGLAEYNEQFF | TGTGCCATCAGTGAGGGGTTAGCGGAGTACAATGAGCAGTTCTTC
NA | TRBJ2-5 | NA | TRBV11-3 | CASSLPTGRRRETQYF | TGTGCCAGCAGCTTACCCACAGGGCGTCGGAGAGAGACCCAGTACTTC
NA | TRBJ2-5 | NA | TRBV30 | CAWSAPSAEETQYF | TGTGCCTGGAGTGCCCCTAGCGCCGAAGAGACCCAGTACTTC
NA | TRBJ2-1 | NA | TRBV30 | CAWSLISSYNEQFF | TGTGCCTGGAGTCTTATTAGCTCCTACAATGAGCAGTTCTTC
NA | TRBJ2-3 | NA | TRBV29-1 | CSVDRTASTDTQYF | TGCAGCGTTGACCGGACAGCTAGCACAGATACGCAGTATTTT
NA | TRBJ2-2 | NA | TRBV6-5 | CASSPRRNTGELFF | TGTGCCAGCAGTCCAAGGAGGAACACCGGGGAGCTGTTTTTT
NA | TRBJ1-1 | few | TRBV4-3 | CASSQDFYWTESNTEAFF | TGCGCCAGCAGCCAAGATTTTTATTGGACTGAATCGAACACTGAAGCTTTCTTT
NA | TRBJ2-5 | NA | TRBV29-1 | CSAGGLQETQYF | TGCAGCGCCGGGGGTTTACAAGAGACCCAGTACTTC
TRBD1 | TRBJ2-5 | NA | TRBV6-6 | CASSRDSETQYF | TGTGCCAGCAGCCGGGACAGTGAGACCCAGTACTTC
NA | TRBJ2-3 | NA | TRBV7-2 | CASSPIGGGTDTQYF | TGTGCCAGCAGCCCCATCGGGGGTGGCACAGATACGCAGTATTTT
NA | TRBJ2-2 | NA | TRBV7-9 | CASSPRPVGELFF | TGTGCCAGCAGCCCTCGCCCCGTCGGGGAGCTGTTTTTT
NA | TRBJ2-3 | NA | TRBV18 | CASSPRLTHEGTDTQYF | TGTGCCAGCTCACCAAGGTTAACACACGAGGGGACAGATACGCAGTATTTT
NA | TRBJ1-2 | NA | TRBV6-5 | CASSYSISGIYGYTF | TGTGCCAGCAGTTACTCGATATCGGGGATCTATGGCTACACCTTC
NA | TRBJ2-2 | NA | TRBV2 | CASSEGEYGELFF | TGTGCCAGCAGTGAAGGGGAATACGGGGAGCTGTTTTTT
TRBD1 | TRBJ1-2 | NA | TRBV5-1 | CASSLQGEANYGYTF | TGCGCCAGCAGCTTGCAGGGGGAGGCGAACTATGGCTACACCTTC
TRBD1 | TRBJ2-1 | NA | TRBV27 | CASSRDRLSSYNEQFF | TGTGCCAGCAGTCGGGACAGGCTTAGCTCCTACAATGAGCAGTTCTTC
TRBD1 | TRBJ1-5 | few | TRBV7-9 | CASSSSGTGLNQPQHF | TGTGCCAGCAGCTCTAGCGGGACAGGGCTAAATCAGCCCCAGCATTTT
NA | TRBJ2-1 | NA | TRBV7-8 | CASSSLAREHEQFF | TGTGCCAGCAGCTCCCTAGCAAGGGAGCATGAGCAGTTCTTC
TRBD1 | TRBJ1-2 | few | TRBV4-1 | CASSQDLQGGFYVYGYTF | TGCGCCAGCAGCCAAGATCTCCAGGGGGGATTTTACGTCTATGGCTACACCTTC
TRBD1 | TRBJ2-6 | once | TRBV9 | CASSRQGSSSGANVLTF | TGTGCCAGCAGCCGACAGGGCTCTTCTTCTGGGGCCAACGTCCTGACTTTC
NA | TRBJ1-5 | NA | TRBV19 | CASSIGQINQPQHF | TGTGCCAGTAGCATAGGACAGATCAATCAGCCCCAGCATTTT
TRBD1 | TRBJ1-2 | once | TRBV11-2 | CASRTPQGPDYGYTF | TGTGCCAGCAGAACCCCACAGGGGCCGGACTATGGCTACACCTTC
NA | TRBJ2-3 | NA | TRBV10-3 | CAISPDGIAKYF | TGTGCCATCAGCCCAGACGGAATAGCAAAGTATTTT
NA | TRBJ2-3 | few | TRBV29-1 | CSTLEMTDTQYF | TGCAGCACACTGGAGATGACAGATACGCAGTATTTT
NA | TRBJ2-5 | NA | TRBV7-9 | CASSLGQLETQYF | TGTGCCAGCAGCTTAGGACAACTCGAGACCCAGTACTTC
NA | TRBJ1-1 | NA | TRBV5-4 | CASSWQGTNTEAFF | TGTGCCAGCAGCTGGCAGGGGACTAACACTGAAGCTTTCTTT
NA | TRBJ1-1 | once | TRBV6-5 | CASSYLTVNTEAFF | TGTGCCAGCAGTTACCTTACAGTGAACACTGAAGCTTTCTTT
NA | TRBJ2-7 | few | TRBV29-1 | CSVVGWQTRGQYF | TGCAGCGTTGTGGGGTGGCAGACAAGAGGGCAGTACTTC
TRBD1 | TRBJ2-1 | NA | TRBV30 | CAWAGGSKEQFF | TGTGCCTGGGCAGGGGGAAGTAAGGAGCAGTTCTTC
NA | TRBJ2-2 | NA | TRBV6-5 | CASNPQGTGELFF | TGTGCCAGCAACCCACAGGGAACCGGGGAGCTGTTTTTT
TRBD1 | TRBJ2-3 | NA | TRBV9 | CASSVPGQGLWTDTQYF | TGTGCCAGCAGCGTACCGGGACAGGGTCTGTGGACAGATACGCAGTATTTT
TRBD1 | TRBJ2-7 | NA | TRBV18 | CASSASGQGLNEQYF | TGTGCCAGCTCAGCGTCGGGACAGGGTTTAAACGAGCAGTACTTC
NA | TRBJ1-1 | few | TRBV7-9 | CASSFSPGNTEAFF | TGTGCCAGCAGCTTTTCTCCGGGGAACACTGAAGCTTTCTTT
TRBD1 | TRBJ1-1 | NA | TRBV7-2 | CASSSPRTGSFEAFF | TGTGCCAGCAGCTCGCCCCGGACAGGGAGTTTTGAAGCTTTCTTT
NA | TRBJ1-1 | NA | TRBV5-8 | CASSLGVGASTEAFF | TGTGCCAGCAGCTTGGGGGTCGGGGCGAGCACTGAAGCTTTCTTT
NA | TRBJ2-3 | NA | TRBV30 | CAWSSLSGVGKGDTQYF | TGTGCCTGGAGCTCCCTTTCCGGGGTCGGAAAGGGAGATACGCAGTATTTT
TRBD1 | TRBJ2-4 | NA | TRBV7-2 | CASSFQGQIKNIQYF | TGTGCCAGCAGCTTCCAGGGACAGATCAAAAACATTCAGTACTTC
TRBD2 | TRBJ2-7 | NA | TRBV6-5 | CASSYSGTSGTYEQYF | TGTGCCAGCAGTTACTCCGGGACTAGCGGGACCTACGAGCAGTACTTC
NA | TRBJ1-2 | NA | TRBV7-9 | CASSLVLAAGYGYTF | TGTGCCAGCAGCTTAGTGTTAGCGGCAGGCTATGGCTACACCTTC